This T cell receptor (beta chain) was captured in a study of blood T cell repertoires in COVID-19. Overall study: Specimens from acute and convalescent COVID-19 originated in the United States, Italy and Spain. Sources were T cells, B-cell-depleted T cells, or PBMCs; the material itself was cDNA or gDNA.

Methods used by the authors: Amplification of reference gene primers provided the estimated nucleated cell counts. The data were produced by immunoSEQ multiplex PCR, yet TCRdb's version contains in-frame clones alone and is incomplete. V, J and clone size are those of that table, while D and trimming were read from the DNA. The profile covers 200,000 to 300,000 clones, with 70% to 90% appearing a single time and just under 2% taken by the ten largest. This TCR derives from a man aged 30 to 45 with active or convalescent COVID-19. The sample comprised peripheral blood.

Here the CDR3 DNA reads TGTGCCACGAGGGTGAGACAAGGAGAGGGCTACACCTTC. Translating gives CATRVRQGEGYTF. This chain uses TRBV2 with TRBJ1-2, with unresolved D. The germline CDR1 and CDR2 sequences are SNHLY and FYNNEI. The CDR3 is 13 residues long. Trimming removed 10 bases at V and 8 bases at J, with 20 bases between.